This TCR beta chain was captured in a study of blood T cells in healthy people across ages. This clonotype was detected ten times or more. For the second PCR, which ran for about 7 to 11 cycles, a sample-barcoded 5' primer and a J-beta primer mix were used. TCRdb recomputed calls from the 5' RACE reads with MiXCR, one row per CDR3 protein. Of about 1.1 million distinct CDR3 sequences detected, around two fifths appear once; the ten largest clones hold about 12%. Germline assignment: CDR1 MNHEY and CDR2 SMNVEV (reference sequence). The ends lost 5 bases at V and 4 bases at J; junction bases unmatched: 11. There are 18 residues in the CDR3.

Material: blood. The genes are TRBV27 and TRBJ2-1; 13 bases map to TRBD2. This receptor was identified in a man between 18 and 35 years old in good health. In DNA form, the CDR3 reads TGTGCCAGCAGTCAAAAGGGACTAGCGGGGCAAAGGTACAATGAGCAGTTCTTC. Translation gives CASSQKGLAGQRYNEQFF.